This TCR beta chain was identified in a study of shared clonotypes between healthy human individuals. Study-level results: Around 5% was the fraction of naive CD4 clonotypes found shared across a handful of donors.

Clones were sequenced by immunoSEQ multiplex PCR, and TCRdb holds only the in-frame ones, with some missing. The table shows about 1 million clones, with under 80% occurring only once. Deletions cut 2 bases from V and 0 bases from J, with 9 bases between. Germline CDR1 and CDR2: SGDLS and YYNGEE. The CDR3 spans 14 residues. Comments on this clone: Its antigen is not known.

The chain couples TRBV9 to TRBJ2-7, with D possibly TRBD2 on 5 matching bases. Sequencing used memory CD4+ T cells sorted from blood. This sample's subset: CD45RA-negative fraction. The receptor's source is a man between 18 and 35 years old in good health. Written as DNA, the CDR3 is TGTGCCAGCAGCGTCATGGGGAGCTCCTACGAGCAGTACTTC. Encoded protein: CASSVMGSSYEQYF.